The source of this T cell receptor (beta chain) is a study of T cell clonality in common variable immunodeficiency. TCRdb's table, derived via immunoSEQ multiplex PCR, lists solely in-frame clones and lacks some. The table lists approximately 40,000 clones, with no singletons. Germline CDR1 and CDR2: SGHVS and FNYEAQ. V lost 3 bases and J lost 3, with 6 bases in between. The CDR3 sequence is 13 residues long. In its sample, this clone was seen many times. The CDR3 extends 3 residues past the end of the read, so its final part is completed from the germline J gene. Material for sequencing was peripheral blood mononuclear cells. The sequence derives from a person aged 18 to 70 in good health. The V call is TRBV7-6, the J call TRBJ2-1; a weak D match, TRBD1 (6 bases). The part of the CDR3 DNA that was read is TGTGCCAGCAGCTTGACAGGCTACAATGAG. It translates to CASSLTGYNE. The entire CDR3 is CASSLTGYNEQFF.